Listed here are 21 T cell receptor beta chains from one sample, sequenced in a study of CD8+CD57+ T cells in acquired aplastic anemia. Before being chosen for sequencing, patients had shown CD8+CD57+ cell expansion by flow cytometry. TCR beta VDJ and CDR3 were profiled, and genomic DNA was the template. TCRdb re-called the reads through MiXCR, storing one row per CDR3 protein. This table holds about 150,000 distinct CDR3 sequences, around half found once. The sample consisted of sorted CD4+, CD8+, or CD8+CD57+ T cells (not recorded which) from PBMCs. These receptors came from a human donor with aplastic anemia.

Many counts were recorded for this clonotype. V gene TRBV29-1 combines with J gene TRBJ2-7; tentatively, D is TRBD1 or TRBD2 (5 bases each). Trimming shortened V by 5 bases and J by 1 base, and 12 bases separated the two germline ends. Germline V gene lookup returns CDR1 SQVTM and CDR2 ANQGSEA. The CDR3 extends over 13 amino acids. The CDR3 DNA reads as TGCAGCGTTATGGGGGTAGCGTCCTACGAGCAGTACTTC. This translates into CSVMGVASYEQYF.

This chain connects TRBV24-1 to TRBJ1-4; D is unclear. CDR1 KGHDR and CDR2 SFDVKD come from the germline V gene. Trimming left V 9 bases short and J 3 bases short, with 13 bases between. The CDR3 runs to 14 residues. The CDR3 region is CATCLSLPNEKLFF. The DNA for the CDR3 is TGTGCCACCTGCCTATCACTACCTAATGAAAAACTGTTTTTT.

This clonotype came up a few times. The rearrangement joins TRBV19 to TRBJ1-6; D is unresolved. From germline, CDR1 is LNHDA and CDR2 SQIVND (reference sequence). The CDR3 is 13 residues long. V lost 2 bases and J 5 bases, leaving 4 bases between the germline ends. Written as DNA, the CDR3 is TGTGCCAGTAGTATACAGGATAATTCACCCCTCCACTTT. It specifies CASSIQDNSPLHF. The complete variable domain, with remaining parts taken from reference TRBV19 and TRBJ1-6, reads DGGITQSPKYLFRKEGQNVTLSCEQNLNHDAMYWYRQDPGQGLRLIYYSQIVNDFQKGDIAEGYSVSREKKESFPLTVTSAQKNPTAFYLCASSIQDNSPLHFGNGTRLTVT.

With respect to this clonotype: A much more abundant neighbour one base away suggests this may be a read error. The chain is built from TRBV4-2 and TRBJ2-2; D not resolved. The CDR3 spans 14 residues. Germline V gene sequence: CDR1 LGHNA, CDR2 YNFKEQ. Trimming took 1 base from V and 8 from J, leaving 11 bases between them. Here the CDR3 reads CASSQALESGELFF. Written as DNA, the CDR3 is TGTGCCAGCAGCCAAGCGTTGGAATCAGGGGAGCTGTTTTTT.

This clonotype has just a few counts. The CDR3 DNA reads TGTGCCATCAGGGACAGGGAAGGCTCACCCCTCCACTTT. It specifies CAIRDREGSPLHF. This chain connects TRBV10-3 to TRBJ1-6; 8 bases line up with TRBD1. Trimming at V came to 6 bases and at J to 10 bases, leaving 5 bases not matched to a gene. CDR3 length: 13 amino acids. Germline CDR1 and CDR2: ENHRY and SYGVKD.

V and J are TRBV5-1 and TRBJ1-1; no clear D. The CDR3 is 14 residues long. The V gene's germline CDR1 is SGHRS and CDR2 YFSETQ. Trimming took off 0 bases at V and 6 bases at J, with 12 bases between the two ends. The CDR3 sequence is CASSLGSLRPEAFF. The CDR3 nucleotides are TGCGCCAGCAGCTTGGGGTCCCTTCGCCCTGAAGCTTTCTTT.

The chain joins TRBV6-1 to TRBJ2-1; 9 bases fit TRBD1. V lost 0 bases and J lost 8; bases outside the gene matches: 5. The CDR3 has 15 amino acids. Germline V gene sequence: CDR1 MNHNS, CDR2 SASEGT. CDR3 in DNA: TGTGCCAGCAGTGAAGCGGGACAGGGTCTATATGAGCAGTTCTTC. It translates to CASSEAGQGLYEQFF.

This clonotype was counted many times. This chain links TRBV19 with TRBJ2-2; a possible D gene is TRBD1 (6 bases). Trimming left V 3 bases short and J 0 bases short, with 8 bases between. In germline, CDR1 is LNHDA, CDR2 SQIVND (reference sequence). The CDR3 totals 15 residues. This CDR3 reads CASSIGGANTGELFF. CDR3 nucleotides: TGTGCCAGTAGTATTGGGGGCGCGAACACCGGGGAGCTGTTTTTT.

V usage is TRBV19 and J usage is TRBJ2-1, with D unclear. This CDR3 comprises 15 residues. The V and J ends lost 9 bases and 0 bases respectively, with 15 bases between them. Germline CDR1 reads LNHDA; CDR2 reads SQIVND (reference sequence). The CDR3 bases are TGTGCCAGCAGGCGAGGTCTCAGCTCCTACAATGAGCAGTTCTTC. This translates into CASRRGLSSYNEQFF.

This clonotype was seen at least ten times. The V call is TRBV15, the J call TRBJ2-5; 10 nucleotides match TRBD2. V dropped 0 bases and J dropped 4; count of bases not matched to a gene: 5. Germline V gene lookup returns CDR1 LNHNV and CDR2 YYDKDF (reference sequence). The CDR3 is 16 residues long. DNA of the CDR3: TGTGCCACCAGCAGAGAGGCTAGCGGGGGATCAGAGACCCAGTACTTC. Its protein is CATSREASGGSETQYF. The whole variable domain, filled in from reference TRBV15 and TRBJ2-5, reads DAMVIQNPRYQVTQFGKPVTLSCSQTLNHNVMYWYQQKSSQAPKLLFHYYDKDFNNEADTPDNFQSRRPNTSFCFLDIRSPGLGDTAMYLCATSREASGGSETQYFGPGTRLLVL.

CDR3 sequence (DNA): TGTGCCAGCATTGACCCCAGACAGGCGAATGAGCAGTTCTTC. Its protein is CASIDPRQANEQFF. The chain couples TRBV2 to TRBJ2-1, with D maybe TRBD1 (6 bases). The CDR3 spans 14 residues. Germline-derived CDR1 and CDR2 are SNHLY and FYNNEI. Trimming took off 7 bases at V and 7 bases at J, with 17 bases between the two ends.

The chain employs TRBV10-3 and TRBJ2-3; possibly TRBD1 for D (6 bases). The germline V and J ends were trimmed by 7 bases and 3 bases, with 14 bases remaining between them. The germline V gene has CDR1 ENHRY and CDR2 SYGVKD. The CDR3 sequence is 14 residues long. The chain's CDR3 is CAINSGEGTDTQYF. DNA for the CDR3: TGTGCCATCAACTCAGGGGAAGGGACAGATACGCAGTATTTT.

The table lists this clonotype with a count of one. Here the CDR3 omits its conserved ending phenylalanine or tryptophan, so a read error is the likely source. It is unclear where the CDR3 begins or ends on the DNA, so no DNA is shown, and the CDR3 is as TCRdb lists it. The rearrangement uses TRBV5-1 and TRBJ2-3; TRBD1 was called by the table and not checked on the DNA. The CDR3 is made up of 13 amino acids, end residues included. CDR1 is SGHRS and CDR2 is YFSETQ in the germline V gene. The CDR3 here is CASRGGGTDTLYV.

V gene TRBV15 combines with J gene TRBJ1-6; no reliable D call. Trimming took off 3 bases at V and 6 bases at J, with 12 bases between the two ends. CDR1 is LNHNV and CDR2 is YYDKDF in the germline V gene (reference sequence). The CDR3 is 15 residues long. As DNA, the CDR3 is TGTGCCACCAGCAGTTCGGGGTCTGGTAATTCACCCCTCCACTTT. Its translation is CATSSSGSGNSPLHF.

This chain links TRBV20-1 with TRBJ2-3; no reliable D call. Germline V gene sequence: CDR1 DFQATT, CDR2 SNEGSKA (reference sequence). The CDR3 sequence is 16 residues long. The ends were cut back, 1 base at V and 0 bases at J, with 14 bases in the middle. CDR3 loop: CSARGLQAVSTDTQYF. In DNA form, the CDR3 reads TGCAGTGCTAGAGGCCTCCAGGCTGTGAGCACAGATACGCAGTATTTT.

A remark on this clonotype: The junction and the germline gene differ at one end; a read error may be behind it. The V and J genes are TRBV12-3 or TRBV12-4 and TRBJ2-5; TRBD1 agrees at 8 bases. The CDR3 has 15 amino acids. The CDR3 region is CASKSNRGSRETQYF. CDR3 bases: TGTGCTAGCAAAAGTAACAGGGGGTCGAGAGAGACCCAGTACTTC.

The V gene is TRBV19, the J gene TRBJ2-5; D might be TRBD1 or TRBD2, each matching 5 bases. The CDR3 runs 15 residues. V was trimmed by 4 bases and J by 1 base, leaving 13 bases between them. Germline V CDR1 and CDR2: LNHDA, SQIVND (reference sequence). The CDR3 protein is CASSKRAQGQETQYF. The CDR3 DNA sequence: TGTGCCAGTAGTAAGAGGGCGCAGGGCCAAGAGACCCAGTACTTC.

This clonotype was seen just once. The chain is built from TRBV7-9 and TRBJ1-6; D remains ambiguous. Germline values: CDR1 SEHNR, CDR2 FQNEAQ (reference sequence). Trimming cost V 3 bases and J 10 bases, with 16 bases left between them. The CDR3 length is 15 residues. CDR3 in amino acids: CASSLLAYPNSPLHF. In DNA form, the CDR3 reads TGTGCCAGCAGCTTGCTGGCATACCCCAACTCACCCCTCCACTTT.

This clonotype was counted ten times or more. As DNA, the CDR3 is TGTGCCAGCAGAGACAGGGTCTACGAGCAGTACTTC. Protein sequence: CASRDRVYEQYF. This chain connects TRBV2 to TRBJ2-7; 7 positions agree with TRBD1. Trimming cost V 6 bases and J 3 bases; bases outside gene matches: 2. Looked up from germline, CDR1 is SNHLY and CDR2 is FYNNEI. This CDR3 region has 12 residues.

A remark on this clonotype: Germline is not matched at one junction end, which may reflect a read error. The rearrangement joins TRBV6-5 to TRBJ2-7; D perhaps matches TRBD1 (5 bases). The V gene's germline CDR1 is MNHEY and CDR2 SVGAGI. This CDR3 region has 13 residues. The CDR3 nucleotides read TGTGCCAGCAGTTGCGGCAGGGAATACGAGCAGTGCTTC. Translation gives CASSCGREYEQCF.

This clonotype showed up just once. J is TRBJ1-2 and V is TRBV2; D is perhaps TRBD1 (5 bases). V gave up 3 bases and J gave up 8 bases, with 13 bases separating them. Germline V gives CDR1 SNHLY, CDR2 FYNNEI. This CDR3 has 13 amino acids. The CDR3 bases are TGTGCCAGCAGTGAGGAAACGGGACGCGGCTACACCTTC. This sequence encodes CASSEETGRGYTF.